This entry is about one TCR beta chain. The source of the sample is a study of blood T cell repertoires in COVID-19. Study-wide context: Italy, Spain and the United States were the sources of the convalescent and acute COVID-19 samples. Sources were T cells, B-cell-depleted T cells, or PBMCs; the material itself was cDNA or gDNA.

Methods used by the authors: Estimated nucleated cell counts came from reference gene primer amplification. Assay used: immunoSEQ multiplex PCR; TCRdb lists only in-frame clones, some missing. That table supplies the V and J calls and clone size; D and trimming were determined from the DNA. This sample has 150,000 or so clones, with 65% to 90% found just once. V lost 0 bases to trimming and J lost 5 bases; unmatched junction nucleotides: 6. Germline-derived CDR1 and CDR2 are SGHRS and YFSETQ. The CDR3 has 15 residues. The specimen was peripheral blood. This chain uses TRBV5-1 with TRBJ2-5; TRBD2 aligns across 8 bases. The receptor was isolated from a man in his fifties or sixties with acute or convalescent COVID-19. CDR3 DNA sequence: TGCGCCAGCAGCTTGGATAAGCGGGAGACGGAGACCCAGTACTTC. Translation: CASSLDKRETETQYF.